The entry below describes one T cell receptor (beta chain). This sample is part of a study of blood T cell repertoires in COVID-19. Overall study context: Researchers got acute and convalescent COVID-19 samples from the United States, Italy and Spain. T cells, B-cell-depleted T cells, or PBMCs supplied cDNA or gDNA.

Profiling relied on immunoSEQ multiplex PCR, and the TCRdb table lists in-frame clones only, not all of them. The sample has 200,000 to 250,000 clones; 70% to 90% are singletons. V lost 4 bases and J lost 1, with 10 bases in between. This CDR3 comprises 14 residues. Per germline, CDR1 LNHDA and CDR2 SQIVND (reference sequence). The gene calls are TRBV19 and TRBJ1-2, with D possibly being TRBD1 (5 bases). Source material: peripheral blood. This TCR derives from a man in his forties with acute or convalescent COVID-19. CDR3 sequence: CASSTSTDNYGYTF. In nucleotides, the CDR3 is TGTGCCAGTAGTACTTCGACAGATAACTATGGCTACACCTTC.